Listed below are T cell receptor beta chains from one sample, sequenced in a study of blood T cells in healthy people across ages. MiXCR was run by TCRdb on the 5' RACE reads, yielding one entry per CDR3 protein. This table holds around 800,000 distinct CDR3 sequences, 25% to 30% found once. These data were also filed under a second study, of T cells of mothers and their children.

Sequenced input: blood. All receptors come from a boy between 10 and 17 years old in good health. Each CDR3 is given without its conserved first and last residue. D genes are given only for firm matches. Not all rows give a size; the values are once, few, many and, for expanded clones, a class.

V gene	J gene	clone size	D gene	CDR3 protein
TRBV20-1	TRBJ2-2	few	.	SAARQPGELF
TRBV4-2	TRBJ2-5	.	.	ASSQAGHRRETQY
TRBV15	TRBJ2-7	few	.	ATSRDPGQISYEQY
TRBV30	TRBJ1-1	.	.	AWSKYTEAF
TRBV20-1	TRBJ2-5	many	.	SAWATQETQY
TRBV28	TRBJ1-1	few	.	ASSLDTTLEAF
TRBV19	TRBJ2-5	.	TRBD2	ASSIVGGAREETQY
TRBV12-3/TRBV12-4	TRBJ1-2	few	.	ASNLTVYGYT
TRBV10-1	TRBJ2-7	.	TRBD1	ASAETGSYEQY
TRBV6-5	.	few	.	ASSSYRYDEQY
TRBV7-2	TRBJ1-5	few	.	ASRVAGGNQPQH
TRBV24-1	TRBJ2-5	.	.	ATSDFKMQETQY
TRBV12-3/TRBV12-4	TRBJ1-5	.	.	ASSTTGKGQPQH
TRBV7-2	TRBJ1-2	.	TRBD1	ASSPLTGGNYGYT
TRBV12-3/TRBV12-4	TRBJ1-4	.	.	ATSRGWGEKLF
TRBV10-3	TRBJ2-1	.	.	AISGGIEEQF